Shown below are 24 T cell receptor beta chains from a single sample sequenced in a study of cytomegalovirus exposure and HLA in healthy donors. The PCR used 60 Vbeta and 13 Jbeta primers. The method was immunoSEQ multiplex PCR; TCRdb's version includes in-frame clones alone and lacks a portion of them. The table includes around 150,000 clones, roughly 8.8% detected once. Sequences were obtained from PBMCs. The source is a woman aged 40 to 50 in good health and CMV-seropositive.

The V and J genes are TRBV5-1 and TRBJ2-6; unclear D gene. The CDR3 spans 15 residues. Trimming removed 4 bases from V and 0 bases from J, with 8 bases in between. From germline, CDR1 is SGHRS and CDR2 YFSETQ. The CDR3 DNA reads as TGCGCCAGCAGCCGGTCCGTCTCTGGGGCCAACGTCCTGACTTTC. It is translated as CASSRSVSGANVLTF.

V gene TRBV5-1 combines with J gene TRBJ2-5, with D possibly being TRBD2 (6 bases). This CDR3 has 17 amino acids. The germline CDR1 and CDR2 sequences are SGHRS and YFSETQ. V lost 0 bases and J lost 1, with 16 bases in between. The CDR3 is CASSLDTPRGPQETQYF. CDR3 in DNA: TGCGCCAGCAGCTTGGATACCCCGCGGGGCCCCCAAGAGACCCAGTACTTC.

In its sample, this clone was seen many times. This chain joins TRBV5-4 and TRBJ2-7; TRBD1 agrees at 8 bases. V was clipped by 1 base and J by 5 bases; unmatched bases: 8. Germline-derived CDR1 and CDR2 are SGHNT and YYREEE (reference sequence). The CDR3 has 15 amino acids. The CDR3 coding sequence is TGTGCCAGCAGCTTGTCGGCAGGGGGCGGCGACGAGCAGTACTTC. Protein sequence: CASSLSAGGGDEQYF.

This chain links TRBV19 with TRBJ1-6; possible D gene TRBD1, 5 bases. Germline values: CDR1 LNHDA, CDR2 SQIVND (reference sequence). This CDR3 contains 18 residues. Trimming pared 4 bases from V and 7 bases from J, leaving 23 bases between. In DNA form, the CDR3 reads TGTGCCAGTAGTAGAAGCGTACCAGGGCTTGAGGCCAATTCACCCCTCCACTTT. Translating it yields CASSRSVPGLEANSPLHF.

This clone was counted only a few times. The V gene is TRBV29-1, the J gene TRBJ2-3, with D possibly matching TRBD2 (6 bases). The germline V and J ends were trimmed by 6 bases and 2 bases, with 15 bases remaining between them. The CDR3 extends over 14 amino acids. Germline V gene lookup returns CDR1 SQVTM and CDR2 ANQGSEA. As DNA, the CDR3 is TGCAGCGTGAGACTAGGGACGAACACAGATACGCAGTATTTT. Translation gives CSVRLGTNTDTQYF.

The table lists this clone with a few counts. V gene TRBV2 combines with J gene TRBJ2-1; possibly TRBD1 for D (7 bases). The V gene lost 8 bases and the J gene lost 9 bases, with 17 bases spanning the gap. Per germline, CDR1 SNHLY and CDR2 FYNNEI. The CDR3 runs 13 residues. CDR3 amino acids: CASGNRQGLEQFF. CDR3 DNA sequence: TGTGCCAGCGGGAACCGACAGGGACTTGAGCAGTTCTTC. Full variable domain (outside the CDR3, taken from reference TRBV2 and TRBJ2-1): EPEVTQTPSHQVTQMGQEVILRCVPISNHLYFYWYRQILGQKVEFLVSFYNNEISEKSEIFDDQFSVERPDGSNFTLKIRSTKLEDSAMYFCASGNRQGLEQFFGPGTRLTVL.

The chain carries TRBV10-2 and TRBJ2-1, with TRBD2 identical over 7 bases. CDR1 and CDR2 from the germline V gene are WSHSY and SAAADI. CDR3 length: 15 residues. V shed 3 bases, J shed 2 bases, and the junction held 4 bases outside the gene matches. The CDR3 coding sequence is TGCGCCAGCAGTGAAAGTGGGGGGGCCTACAATGAGCAGTTCTTC. Amino acid sequence: CASSESGGAYNEQFF.

This chain joins TRBV19 and TRBJ1-1; no reliable D call. Germline V gene lookup returns CDR1 LNHDA and CDR2 SQIVND (reference sequence). CDR3 length equals 13 residues. Trimming left V 5 bases short and J 2 bases short, with 9 bases between. CDR3 sequence (DNA): TGTGCCAGTAGTCCAACGGGAAACACTGAAGCTTTCTTT. Encoded protein: CASSPTGNTEAFF.

The chain combines TRBV5-1 with TRBJ2-5; D remains ambiguous. V gave up 5 bases and J gave up 5 bases, with 16 bases separating them. The length of the CDR3 is 14 residues. Germline CDR1 is SGHRS and CDR2 is YFSETQ. The CDR3 DNA is TGCGCCAGCAGTGTTCAGGTCCATACGGAGACCCAGTACTTC. Its translation is CASSVQVHTETQYF.

This rearrangement joins TRBV5-8 to TRBJ1-5; 7 nucleotides agree with TRBD1. Losses at the gene ends were 5 bases for V and 0 bases for J; bases not matched to a gene: 14. CDR3 length: 18 residues. The germline V gene encodes CDR1 SGHTS and CDR2 YDEGEE. CDR3 DNA sequence: TGTGCCAGCAGGTCTACGGGACAGTTTACTTATAGCAATCAGCCCCAGCATTTT. Amino acid sequence: CASRSTGQFTYSNQPQHF. Complete variable domain (other parts from reference TRBV5-8 and TRBJ1-5): EAGVTQSPTHLIKTRGQQATLRCSPISGHTSVYWYQQALGLGLQFLLWYDEGEERNRGNFPPRFSGRQFPNYSSELNVNALELEDSALYLCASRSTGQFTYSNQPQHFGDGTRLSIL.

This clone was seen only a few times. The chain recombines TRBV5-8 with TRBJ1-2; D gene unclear. Trimming stripped 0 bases from V and 10 bases from J, with 10 bases between. There are 12 residues in the CDR3. In germline, CDR1 is SGHTS, CDR2 YDEGEE. CDR3 nucleotides: TGTGCCAGCAGCTTGGGGCAGGCTAACTACACCTTC. This codes for CASSLGQANYTF.

This clone was seen a handful of times. The chain has TRBV5-1 and TRBJ2-5; D not certain. This CDR3 region has 13 residues. V lost 0 bases to trimming and J lost 5 bases, with 8 bases between them. Germline assignment: CDR1 SGHRS and CDR2 YFSETQ. CDR3 in amino acids: CASSLDPGETQYF. In DNA, the CDR3 is TGCGCCAGCAGCTTGGATCCGGGTGAGACCCAGTACTTC.

The chain employs TRBV19 and TRBJ1-6, with a weak D call TRBD1 (5 bases). V lost 0 bases and J 0 bases, leaving 15 bases between the germline ends. Germline CDR1 is LNHDA and CDR2 is SQIVND (reference sequence). This CDR3 contains 19 residues. The CDR3 sequence is CASSIEVTTASSYNSPLHF. CDR3 sequence (DNA): TGTGCCAGTAGTATAGAGGTTACGACAGCCAGCTCCTATAATTCACCCCTCCACTTT.

This clone was recorded a few times. The rearrangement uses TRBV7-9 and TRBJ1-6; no definite D call. V lost 1 base to trimming and J lost 7 bases, with 8 bases between them. The germline CDR1 and CDR2 sequences are SEHNR and FQNEAQ (reference sequence). The CDR3 loop spans 14 amino acids. In DNA form, the CDR3 reads TGTGCCAGCAGCTTAGGGCAGAAGAATTCACCCCTCCACTTT. Encoded protein: CASSLGQKNSPLHF. The variable domain in full, completed from reference TRBV7-9 and TRBJ1-6, reads DTGVSQNPRHKITKRGQNVTFRCDPISEHNRLYWYRQTLGQGPEFLTYFQNEAQLEKSRLLSDRFSAERPKGSFSTLEIQRTEQGDSAMYLCASSLGQKNSPLHFGNGTRLTVT.

The gene calls are TRBV6-1 and TRBJ1-1; possible D gene TRBD1, 6 bases. Trimming removed 5 bases from V and 1 base from J, with 11 bases in between. The germline V gene has CDR1 MNHNS and CDR2 SASEGT. This CDR3 has 14 amino acids. This chain's CDR3 is CASSSTGRNTEAFF. DNA of the CDR3: TGTGCCAGCAGTTCCACAGGGAGGAACACTGAAGCTTTCTTT.

The chain carries TRBV19 and TRBJ1-5; D possibly corresponds to TRBD1 (6 bases). The V gene's germline CDR1 is LNHDA and CDR2 SQIVND (reference sequence). This CDR3 region has 15 residues. Trimming removed 4 bases at V and 5 bases at J, with 15 bases between. CDR3 sequence (DNA): TGTGCCAGTAGTAGCCCAGGGGTGGAGTATCAGCCCCAGCATTTT. It translates to CASSSPGVEYQPQHF. The variable domain in full, with the rest retrieved from reference TRBV19 and TRBJ1-5, is DGGITQSPKYLFRKEGQNVTLSCEQNLNHDAMYWYRQDPGQGLRLIYYSQIVNDFQKGDIAEGYSVSREKKESFPLTVTSAQKNPTAFYLCASSSPGVEYQPQHFGDGTRLSIL.

This clone was found a few times. The V gene is TRBV15, the J gene TRBJ1-4, with TRBD1 matching over 8 bases. The CDR3 covers 15 residues. CDR1 and CDR2 (germline): LNHNV, YYDKDF (reference sequence). V lost 4 bases to trimming and J lost 3 bases; unmatched junction nucleotides: 4. CDR3 DNA: TGTGCCACCAGCACGGCACAGGGGGCTAATGAAAAACTGTTTTTT. Amino acid sequence: CATSTAQGANEKLFF.

This clone was seen only a few times. V is TRBV5-6 and J is TRBJ2-3, with TRBD1 matching 9 bases. The CDR3 length is 16 residues. The V gene end was trimmed by 0 bases and the J gene end by 4 bases; junction bases not matched to a gene: 6. Germline V lookup: CDR1 SGHDT, CDR2 YYEEEE. This chain's CDR3 is CASSLAGTGFSDTQYF. Written as DNA, the CDR3 is TGTGCCAGCAGCTTGGCCGGGACAGGGTTTTCAGATACGCAGTATTTT.

This chain links TRBV6-1 with TRBJ1-3; 7 nucleotides line up with TRBD1. The ends lost 8 bases at V and 5 bases at J; junction bases unmatched: 12. Germline-derived CDR1 and CDR2 are MNHNS and SASEGT. CDR3 length: 15 amino acids. This CDR3 is CASGEQGIIRNTIYF. The CDR3 DNA sequence: TGTGCCAGCGGCGAACAGGGGATAATTCGAAACACCATATATTTT.

The chain combines TRBV14 with TRBJ1-2; no clear D. V lost 0 bases and J lost 5, with 7 bases in between. Germline values: CDR1 SGHDN, CDR2 FVKESK. The CDR3 is 13 amino acids. For the CDR3, the DNA is TGTGCCAGCAGCCAAGATCCCGCGTATGGCTACACCTTC. The encoded protein is CASSQDPAYGYTF.

There are a few counts of this clone. The rearrangement uses TRBV6-5 and TRBJ1-2; possible D gene TRBD1, 6 bases. The germline V and J ends were trimmed by 6 bases and 3 bases, with 14 bases remaining between them. CDR3 size: 14 residues. Germline V lookup: CDR1 MNHEY, CDR2 SVGAGI. The CDR3 protein is CASRRRGADYGYTF. DNA for the CDR3: TGTGCCAGCAGGCGTCGGGGGGCGGACTATGGCTACACCTTC.

The chain links TRBV2 to TRBJ1-5; 9 bases fit TRBD1. CDR1 is SNHLY and CDR2 is FYNNEI in the germline V gene. The V and J ends lost 5 bases and 1 base, in that order; junction bases with no gene match: 6. This CDR3 is 16 amino acids long. CDR3 in amino acids: CASSYGTGLSNQPQHF. The CDR3, as DNA: TGTGCCAGCAGTTATGGGACAGGGCTGAGCAATCAGCCCCAGCATTTT. The full variable domain, completed using reference TRBV2 and TRBJ1-5, is EPEVTQTPSHQVTQMGQEVILRCVPISNHLYFYWYRQILGQKVEFLVSFYNNEISEKSEIFDDQFSVERPDGSNFTLKIRSTKLEDSAMYFCASSYGTGLSNQPQHFGDGTRLSIL.

The J gene is TRBJ2-3, the V gene TRBV5-8, with TRBD2 matching over 11 bases. The junction had 11 bases not matched to a gene; V was cut back by 4 bases and J by 4 bases. This CDR3 comprises 17 residues. CDR1 is SGHTS and CDR2 is YDEGEE in the germline V gene. The CDR3 sequence: CASSRAGTSGGADTQYF. In DNA, the CDR3 is TGTGCCAGCAGCCGGGCCGGGACTAGCGGTGGGGCAGATACGCAGTATTTT.

The chain carries TRBV7-2 and TRBJ1-2; 11 bases line up with TRBD1. This CDR3 spans 15 amino acids. Germline CDR1 reads SGHTA; CDR2 reads FQGNSA. Unmatched junction bases numbered 6, after V lost 2 bases and J lost 7 bases. The CDR3 region is CASSLTDRGRGGYTF. The CDR3 region has the DNA TGTGCCAGCAGCTTAACGGACAGGGGGCGTGGTGGCTACACCTTC.